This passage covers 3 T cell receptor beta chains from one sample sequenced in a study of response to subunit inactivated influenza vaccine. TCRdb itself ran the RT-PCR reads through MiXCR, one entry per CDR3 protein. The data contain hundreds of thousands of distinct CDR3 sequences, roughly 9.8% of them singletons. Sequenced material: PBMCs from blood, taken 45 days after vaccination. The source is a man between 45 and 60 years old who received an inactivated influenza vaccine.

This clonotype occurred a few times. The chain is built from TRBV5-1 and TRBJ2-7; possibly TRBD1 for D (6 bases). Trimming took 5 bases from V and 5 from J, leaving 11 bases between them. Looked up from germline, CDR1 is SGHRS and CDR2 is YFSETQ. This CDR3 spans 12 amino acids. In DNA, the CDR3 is TGCGCCAGCAGTGGGACAATCAACGAGCAGTACTTC. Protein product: CASSGTINEQYF. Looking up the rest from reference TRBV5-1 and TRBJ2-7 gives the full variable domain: KAGVTQTPRYLIKTRGQQVTLSCSPISGHRSVSWYQQTPGQGLQFLFEYFSETQRNKGNFPGRFSGRQFSNSRSEMNVSTLELGDSALYLCASSGTINEQYFGPGTRLTVT.

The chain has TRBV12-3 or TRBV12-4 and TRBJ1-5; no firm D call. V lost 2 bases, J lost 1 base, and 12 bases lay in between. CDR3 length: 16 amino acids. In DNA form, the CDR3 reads TGTGCCAGCAGTTTAAGGGCGGGTGGGAGCAATCAGCCCCAGCATTTT. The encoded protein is CASSLRAGGSNQPQHF.

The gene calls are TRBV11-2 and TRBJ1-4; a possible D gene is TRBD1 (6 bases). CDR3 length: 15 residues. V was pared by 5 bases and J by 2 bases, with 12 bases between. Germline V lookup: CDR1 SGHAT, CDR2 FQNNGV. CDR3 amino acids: CASSPRGATNEKLFF. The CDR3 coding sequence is TGTGCCAGCAGCCCGCGGGGGGCTACTAATGAAAAACTGTTTTTT.